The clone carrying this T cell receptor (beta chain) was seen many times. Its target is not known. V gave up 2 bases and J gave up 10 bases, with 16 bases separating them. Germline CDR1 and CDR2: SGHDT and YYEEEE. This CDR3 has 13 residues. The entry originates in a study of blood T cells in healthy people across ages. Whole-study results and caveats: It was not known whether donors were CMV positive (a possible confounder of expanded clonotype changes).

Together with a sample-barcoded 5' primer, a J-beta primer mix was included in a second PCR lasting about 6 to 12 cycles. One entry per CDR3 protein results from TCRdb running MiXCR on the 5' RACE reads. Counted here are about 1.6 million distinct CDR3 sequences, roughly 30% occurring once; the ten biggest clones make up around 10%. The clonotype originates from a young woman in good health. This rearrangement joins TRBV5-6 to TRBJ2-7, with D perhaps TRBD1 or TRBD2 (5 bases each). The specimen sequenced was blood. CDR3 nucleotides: TGTGCCAGCAGCTTCTTATCCGGGACCCTCCAGTACTTC. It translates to CASSFLSGTLQYF.